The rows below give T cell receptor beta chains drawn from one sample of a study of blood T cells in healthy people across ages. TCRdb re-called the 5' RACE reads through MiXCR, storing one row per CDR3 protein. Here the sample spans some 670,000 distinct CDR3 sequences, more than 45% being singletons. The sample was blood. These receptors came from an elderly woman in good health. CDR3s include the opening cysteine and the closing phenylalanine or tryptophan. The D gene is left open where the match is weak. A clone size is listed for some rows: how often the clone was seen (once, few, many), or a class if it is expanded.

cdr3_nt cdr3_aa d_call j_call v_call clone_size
TGTGCCAGCACGTTATCGGGGGCGTATGGGGCCAACGTCCTGACTTTC CASTLSGAYGANVLTF - TRBJ2-6 TRBV25-1 -
TGCAGCGCCGGGACAGGATACAATGAGCAGTTCTTC CSAGTGYNEQFF TRBD1 TRBJ2-1 TRBV29-1 many
TGCAGTGCTAGCCCGGGACTAGCGGGTGAGACCCAGTACTTC CSASPGLAGETQYF TRBD2 TRBJ2-5 TRBV20-1 once
TGTGCCAGCAGTTTAGGAGGGGTGAAATCCTATGGTTACACCTTC CASSLGGVKSYGYTF - TRBJ1-2 TRBV12-3/TRBV12-4 few
TGCAGTGCTAGAGGGGGTGGGAGTGGCTACGAGCAGTACTTC CSARGGGSGYEQYF - TRBJ2-7 TRBV20-1 -
TGTGCCAGCAGCGCGGGCCGGACAGTTACCACAGATACGCAGTATTTT CASSAGRTVTTDTQYF - TRBJ2-3 TRBV3-1 -
TGTGCCAGCCAACCGGTGAACACTGAAGCTTTCTTT CASQPVNTEAFF - TRBJ1-1 TRBV28 -
TGTGCCAGCAGGCTTACAGGGGTCGTAGAGACCCAGTACTTC CASRLTGVVETQYF TRBD1 TRBJ2-5 TRBV27 many
TGTGCCAGCAGTGTGTCCGGGACTAGCGTACTCAATGAGCAGTTCTTC CASSVSGTSVLNEQFF TRBD2 TRBJ2-1 TRBV25-1 -
TGTGCCAGCAGCATACCGGGACCCCGCTCCTACAATGAGCAGTTCTTC CASSIPGPRSYNEQFF - TRBJ2-1 TRBV21-1 -
TGTGCCAGCACGGGACTAGCCGGGGATACGCAGTATTTT CASTGLAGDTQYF TRBD2 TRBJ2-3 TRBV12-3/TRBV12-4 -
TGTGCCAGCAGTTACACACTAGCGGGGGGGAGATACAATGAGCAGTTCTTC CASSYTLAGGRYNEQFF TRBD2 TRBJ2-1 TRBV12-3/TRBV12-4 -
TGTGCCACCAGCAGAGATAGGGCTTTCTACGGTGAGCAGTTCTTC CATSRDRAFYGEQFF - TRBJ2-1 TRBV15 once
TGTGCCTGGAGTACTAGCGCAGAGCAGTACTTC CAWSTSAEQYF TRBD2 TRBJ2-7 TRBV30 -
TGCAGCGTCAGGGACAGGGAGGTCACCGGGGAGCTGTTTTTT CSVRDREVTGELFF TRBD1 TRBJ2-2 TRBV29-1 few
TGTGCCAGCAGCTTTCAGGGGACCGGGGAGCTGTTTTTT CASSFQGTGELFF - TRBJ2-2 TRBV7-9 few
TGCGCCAGCAGCGGGGGCAGGGTGCTTTATGAGCAGTACTTC CASSGGRVLYEQYF - TRBJ2-5 TRBV5-1 few
TGTGCCAGCAGTTTAAGCGGGGGCCAAAACATTCAGTACTTC CASSLSGGQNIQYF TRBD2 TRBJ2-4 TRBV28 -
TGTGCCAGCAGCTTAGGACTTATAAGAGATACGCAGTATTTT CASSLGLIRDTQYF - TRBJ2-3 TRBV7-2 -
TGTGCCAGCAGCGTAGAGGGGGTCTGGAACTATGGCTACACCTTC CASSVEGVWNYGYTF - TRBJ1-2 TRBV9 many
TGTGCCAGCAGCTTAACCGGCAGCGGGATGGGAGATACGCAGTATTTT CASSLTGSGMGDTQYF TRBD2 TRBJ2-3 TRBV7-9 -
TGTGCCAGCTCACCACGGGCGGGTTCCCAAGAGACCCAGTACTTC CASSPRAGSQETQYF - TRBJ2-5 TRBV18 many
TGTGCCAGCTCACCAGGGTGCGAGCAGTTCTTC CASSPGCEQFF - TRBJ2-1 TRBV18 few
TGCAGTGTTGTAAGGGGAAGCAATCAGCCCCAGCATTTT CSVVRGSNQPQHF - TRBJ1-5 TRBV20-1 many
TGTGCCAGCAGTACAACTCAACAGGGCCCCAACTACGAGCAGTACTTC CASSTTQQGPNYEQYF - TRBJ2-7 TRBV28 -
TGTGCCAGCAGTCTCTCTTTGGGAGAGCAGTACTTC CASSLSLGEQYF - TRBJ2-5 TRBV6-2/TRBV6-3 -
TGCGCCAGCAGCTTGGCCGTCGGCGGGGGCTACAATGAGCAGTTCTTC CASSLAVGGGYNEQFF TRBD2 TRBJ2-1 TRBV5-1 many
TGCGCCAGCTCCATGGTGGCAGATACGCAGTATTTT CASSMVADTQYF - TRBJ2-3 TRBV5-1 -
TGTGCCAGCAGTCCCGGACTAGCAACCCACGAGCAGTACTTC CASSPGLATHEQYF TRBD2 TRBJ2-7 TRBV6-2/TRBV6-3 -
TGCAGCGTGGTGGACAGGGTCACTGAAGCTTTCTTT CSVVDRVTEAFF TRBD1 TRBJ1-1 TRBV29-1 few
TGCAGTGCTAGAGATGTTTTAGCAGATACGCAGTATTTT CSARDVLADTQYF - TRBJ2-3 TRBV20-1 many
TGTGCCAGCAGCTTGTTGCAGGATCTATACTCACCCCTCCACTTT CASSLLQDLYSPLHF - TRBJ1-6 TRBV5-4 -
TGTGCCAGCAGCTTAGACAACAGGGGGCAGGGCTACACCTTC CASSLDNRGQGYTF TRBD1 TRBJ1-2 TRBV7-2 few
TGTGCCAGCAGTCCAACCGGGAGTCCTAAAGAGACCCAGTACTTC CASSPTGSPKETQYF - TRBJ2-5 TRBV7-9 -
TGTGCCAGCAGGGGACCCCTTTCTACAGATACGCAGTATTTT CASRGPLSTDTQYF - TRBJ2-3 TRBV12-3/TRBV12-4 -
TGTGCCAGCTCACCAGACACCGCGGAGTCCCAGTACTTC CASSPDTAESQYF - TRBJ2-5 TRBV18 -
TGTGCCAGCAGCCAGGGCGGGACTAGGGTCAATGAGCAGTTCTTC CASSQGGTRVNEQFF TRBD2 TRBJ2-1 TRBV3-1 -
TGCGCCAGCAGCCAAGATCCCGGGACAGCACAAGAGACCCAGTACTTC CASSQDPGTAQETQYF TRBD1 TRBJ2-5 TRBV4-3 -
TGCAGTCCTCGACGCGGGGGCACAGATACGCAGTATTTT CSPRRGGTDTQYF - TRBJ2-3 TRBV20-1 many